A single sample gave rise to the 20 T cell receptor beta chains below, sequenced in a study of T cell responses to AZD1222 COVID-19 vaccine (dated by TCRdb to about 2021). Libraries were built with the immunoSEQ multiplex PCR assay. TCRdb carries this immuneACCESS record with in-frame sequences only. Its versions omit some clonotypes, under half of them owing to an unresolved V gene in the studies checked, with the rest unexplained. This sample has roughly 100,000 clones in its table, and about 90% of those were observed once. Jointly, the top ten make up 16% of the sample. Explained via the paper, the time point label denotes: baseline before first vaccination. The sequencing used peripheral blood, collected on day 0 of AZD1222 vaccination. All receptors derive from an adult in good health.

The chain employs TRBV19 and TRBJ2-7; no definite D call. The CDR3 covers 11 residues. Trimming shortened V by 3 bases and J by 5 bases, and 5 bases separated the two germline ends. Germline CDR1 is LNHDA and CDR2 is SQIVND (reference sequence). DNA for the CDR3: TGTGCCAGTAGTATGGCCCACGAGCAGTACTTC. This codes for CASSMAHEQYF. The complete variable domain, with remaining parts taken from reference TRBV19 and TRBJ2-7, reads DGGITQSPKYLFRKEGQNVTLSCEQNLNHDAMYWYRQDPGQGLRLIYYSQIVNDFQKGDIAEGYSVSREKKESFPLTVTSAQKNPTAFYLCASSMAHEQYFGPGTRLTVT.

This rearrangement joins TRBV6-5 to TRBJ1-1; D not resolved. This CDR3 is 11 amino acids long. Germline V gives CDR1 MNHEY, CDR2 SVGAGI. Trimming pared 6 bases from V and 1 base from J, leaving 3 bases between. The CDR3 DNA follows: TGTGCCAGCAGCTCGAACACTGAAGCTTTCTTT. It specifies CASSSNTEAFF.

V usage is TRBV11-2 and J usage is TRBJ2-3; D is unclear. The ends were cut back, 0 bases at V and 4 bases at J, with 11 bases in the middle. This CDR3 has 15 residues. Germline V CDR1 and CDR2: SGHAT, FQNNGV. As DNA, the CDR3 is TGTGCCAGCAGCTTAGAGTCTCTAGTCCCAGATACGCAGTATTTT. This sequence encodes CASSLESLVPDTQYF. Looking up the rest from reference TRBV11-2 and TRBJ2-3 gives the full variable domain: EAGVAQSPRYKIIEKRQSVAFWCNPISGHATLYWYQQILGQGPKLLIQFQNNGVVDDSQLPKDRFSAERLKGVDSTLKIQPAKLEDSAVYLCASSLESLVPDTQYFGPGTRLTVL.

In this sample, this clone turned up once. This chain links TRBV11-2 with TRBJ1-5; D perhaps matches TRBD1 (5 bases). The CDR3 runs to 13 residues. In germline, CDR1 is SGHAT, CDR2 FQNNGV. Trimming took off 7 bases at V and 6 bases at J, with 13 bases between the two ends. This chain's CDR3 is CASTLGTGQPQHF. The CDR3 DNA is TGTGCCAGCACCTTGGGGACGGGTCAGCCCCAGCATTTT.

The V call is TRBV2, the J call TRBJ2-3; a possible D gene is TRBD1 (6 bases). Germline CDR1 SNHLY, CDR2 FYNNEI. This CDR3 is built from 14 residues. The V end was cut by 7 bases, the J end by 3 bases, with 14 bases between. The CDR3 loop is CASTRQGWTDTQYF. CDR3 coding DNA: TGTGCCAGCACCCGGCAGGGGTGGACAGATACGCAGTATTTT.

V gene TRBV5-6 combines with J gene TRBJ1-1, with TRBD1 identical over 10 bases. The CDR3 length is 16 residues. In germline, CDR1 is SGHDT, CDR2 YYEEEE. The J segment lost 6 bases and the V segment lost 2 bases, leaving 10 bases of the junction unmatched. CDR3 coding DNA: TGTGCCAGCAGCTTCGGGACAGGGGAAGGAGGGGCTGAAGCTTTCTTT. The encoded protein is CASSFGTGEGGAEAFF.

This chain connects TRBV19 to TRBJ1-2; D is uncertain. Germline CDR1 is LNHDA and CDR2 is SQIVND (reference sequence). This CDR3 has 13 residues. Trimming stripped 7 bases from V and 4 bases from J, with 13 bases between. This CDR3 reads CASKRSVSYGYTF. CDR3 sequence (DNA): TGTGCCAGTAAGAGGTCCGTATCCTATGGCTACACCTTC.

This clone showed up just once. V is TRBV6-6 and J is TRBJ1-4; D remains ambiguous. Germline CDR1 reads MNHNY; CDR2 reads SVGAGI (reference sequence). V was cut by 0 bases and J by 0 bases, with 8 bases left in between. The CDR3 sequence is 16 residues long. CDR3: CASSYSGSTTNEKLFF. Here the CDR3 DNA reads TGTGCCAGCAGTTACTCGGGCTCCACAACTAATGAAAAACTGTTTTTT.

V usage is TRBV9 and J usage is TRBJ2-7; 8 bases agree with TRBD1. In germline, CDR1 is SGDLS, CDR2 YYNGEE. V shed 3 bases and J 6 bases; nucleotides not matched to a gene: 5. The CDR3 totals 13 residues. The CDR3 sequence: CASSAGQGSEQYF. The CDR3 nucleotides read TGTGCCAGCAGCGCAGGACAGGGCTCCGAGCAGTACTTC.

The V call is TRBV30, the J call TRBJ1-3; D is uncertain. The CDR3 contains 12 residues. CDR1 is GTSNPN, CDR2 SVGIG, per germline (reference sequence). V lost 4 bases to trimming and J lost 8 bases, with 12 bases between them. The CDR3: CAWNSGGDTIYF. CDR3 in DNA: TGTGCCTGGAATTCAGGCGGAGACACCATATATTTT.

The rearrangement joins TRBV11-2 to TRBJ2-1; 10 bases agree with TRBD2. CDR1 and CDR2 from the germline V gene are SGHAT and FQNNGV. The CDR3 extends over 18 amino acids. J was trimmed by 7 bases and V by 2 bases; bases with no gene match: 14. CDR3 loop: CASSLIRVAGGPVNEQFF. CDR3 DNA: TGTGCCAGCAGCTTAATACGGGTAGCGGGAGGCCCAGTTAATGAGCAGTTCTTC.

The chain joins TRBV7-2 to TRBJ2-2; 9 bases align to TRBD1. The CDR3 is 16 residues long. Germline V lookup: CDR1 SGHTA, CDR2 FQGNSA. J was trimmed by 2 bases and V by 4 bases; bases with no gene match: 5. The CDR3 DNA is TGTGCCAGCAGCTCCGGGACAGGGCGAAACACCGGGGAGCTGTTTTTT. Protein: CASSSGTGRNTGELFF.

The V and J genes are TRBV19 and TRBJ2-7; TRBD2 aligns across 8 bases. Germline CDR1 reads LNHDA; CDR2 reads SQIVND (reference sequence). CDR3 length equals 16 residues. The junction had 7 bases not matched to a gene; V was cut back by 3 bases and J by 0 bases. Here the CDR3 DNA reads TGTGCCAGTAGTATTAATCCCAGCGGGAGCTCCTACGAGCAGTACTTC. It encodes CASSINPSGSSYEQYF.

This chain links TRBV2 with TRBJ1-5, with D unresolved. V was shortened by 8 bases and J by 4 bases, with 12 bases between the two germline ends. Germline values: CDR1 SNHLY, CDR2 FYNNEI. The CDR3 has 13 residues. The CDR3 sequence: CASGEIRNQPQHF. CDR3 coding DNA: TGTGCCAGCGGAGAGATTAGGAATCAGCCCCAGCATTTT. The whole variable domain, filled in from reference TRBV2 and TRBJ1-5, reads EPEVTQTPSHQVTQMGQEVILRCVPISNHLYFYWYRQILGQKVEFLVSFYNNEISEKSEIFDDQFSVERPDGSNFTLKIRSTKLEDSAMYFCASGEIRNQPQHFGDGTRLSIL.

The J gene is TRBJ1-1, the V gene TRBV28; the D gene is possibly TRBD1 (5 bases). The ends were cut back, 6 bases at V and 4 bases at J, with 12 bases in the middle. CDR1 is MDHEN, CDR2 SYDVKM, per germline. CDR3 length: 13 residues. The CDR3 loop reads CASRGVWGTEAFF. CDR3 DNA sequence: TGTGCCAGCAGGGGGGTTTGGGGCACTGAAGCTTTCTTT.

The CDR3 sequence: CAWSSAGGYTF. The DNA for the CDR3 is TGTGCCTGGAGTAGTGCGGGGGGCTACACCTTC. This chain uses TRBV30 with TRBJ1-2; no firm D call. Per the germline V gene, CDR1 is GTSNPN and CDR2 is SVGIG (reference sequence). V lost 2 bases to trimming and J lost 8 bases, with 9 bases between them. CDR3 size: 11 residues.

V and J are TRBV3-1 (or the pseudogene TRBV3-2) and TRBJ1-2; a weak D match, TRBD1 (6 bases). CDR1 is LGHDT and CDR2 is YNNKEL in the germline V gene (reference sequence). With 4 bases removed from V and 2 bases from J, the gap between germline ends came to 17 bases. The CDR3 totals 16 residues. The CDR3 region is CASSRSDRKDNYGYTF. CDR3 nucleotide sequence: TGTGCCAGCAGCCGCTCAGACAGGAAGGACAACTATGGCTACACCTTC.

The rearrangement links TRBV19 to TRBJ2-7; 7 bases are a match to TRBD1. Per germline, CDR1 LNHDA and CDR2 SQIVND (reference sequence). V lost 5 bases, J lost 2 bases, and 3 bases stayed unmatched. This CDR3 has 13 amino acids. CDR3 DNA sequence: TGTGCCAGTAGTGGGGGACAGACCTACGAGCAGTACTTC. Residues: CASSGGQTYEQYF. Full variable domain (rest looked up from reference TRBV19 and TRBJ2-7): DGGITQSPKYLFRKEGQNVTLSCEQNLNHDAMYWYRQDPGQGLRLIYYSQIVNDFQKGDIAEGYSVSREKKESFPLTVTSAQKNPTAFYLCASSGGQTYEQYFGPGTRLTVT.

This chain links TRBV19 with TRBJ1-2, with D maybe TRBD1 (5 bases). The CDR3 runs to 14 residues. Trimming pared 5 bases from V and 6 bases from J, leaving 16 bases between. Germline V gene data show CDR1 as LNHDA and CDR2 as SQIVND (reference sequence). The CDR3 DNA sequence: TGTGCCAGTAGTTCCTCCGGGGCGGTCGATGGCTACACCTTC. Its translation: CASSSSGAVDGYTF. Drawing the rest from reference TRBV19 and TRBJ1-2, the complete variable domain is DGGITQSPKYLFRKEGQNVTLSCEQNLNHDAMYWYRQDPGQGLRLIYYSQIVNDFQKGDIAEGYSVSREKKESFPLTVTSAQKNPTAFYLCASSSSGAVDGYTFGSGTRLTVV.

This clone was recorded only once. The rearrangement joins TRBV7-2 to TRBJ2-4; possible D gene TRBD2, 5 bases. The germline V gene encodes CDR1 SGHTA and CDR2 FQGNSA. This CDR3 region has 13 residues. Trimming stripped 1 base from V and 9 bases from J, with 10 bases between. CDR3: CASSLDGSSIQYF. As DNA, the CDR3 is TGTGCCAGCAGCTTAGATGGGAGTAGCATTCAGTACTTC.